The sequence of this T cell receptor (beta chain) was determined in a study of blood T cell repertoires in COVID-19. Overall study context: Spain, Italy and the United States supplied samples that represented acute and convalescent COVID-19. Sources were T cells, B-cell-depleted T cells, or PBMCs; the material itself was cDNA or gDNA.

J gave up 4 bases and V 5 bases, and 10 bases lay outside the gene matches. From germline, CDR1 is SEHNR and CDR2 FQNEAQ (reference sequence). The CDR3 contains 15 residues. Profiled with immunoSEQ multiplex PCR; TCRdb holds only in-frame clones, not every one. The sample includes 150,000 to 190,000 clones, approximately 79% of them seen just once. The J gene is TRBJ2-7, the V gene TRBV7-9, with 8 nucleotides matching TRBD2. The sequence was obtained from a man aged 45-65 years who had recovered from COVID-19. Sequenced material: PBMCs or T cells enriched from blood (not recorded which). The chain's CDR3 is CASSPGTRGAYEQYF. CDR3 bases: TGTGCCAGCAGCCCCGGGACTAGGGGGGCTTACGAGCAGTACTTC.